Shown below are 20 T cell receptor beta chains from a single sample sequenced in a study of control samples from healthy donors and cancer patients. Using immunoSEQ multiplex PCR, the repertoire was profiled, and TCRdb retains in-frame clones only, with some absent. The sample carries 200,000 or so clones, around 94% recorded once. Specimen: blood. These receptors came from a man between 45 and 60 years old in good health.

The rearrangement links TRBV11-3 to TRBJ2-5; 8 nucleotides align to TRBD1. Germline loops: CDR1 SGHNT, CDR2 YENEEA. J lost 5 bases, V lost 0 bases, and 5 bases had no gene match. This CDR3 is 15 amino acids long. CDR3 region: CASSLDGTGGETQYF. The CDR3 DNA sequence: TGTGCCAGCAGCTTAGATGGGACAGGAGGGGAGACCCAGTACTTC.

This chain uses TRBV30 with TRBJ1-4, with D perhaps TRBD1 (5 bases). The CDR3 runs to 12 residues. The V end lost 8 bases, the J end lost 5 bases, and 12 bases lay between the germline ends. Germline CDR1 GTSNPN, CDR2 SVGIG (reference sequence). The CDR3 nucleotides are TGTGCCCTCGACAGTTTAAATGAAAAACTGTTTTTT. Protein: CALDSLNEKLFF.

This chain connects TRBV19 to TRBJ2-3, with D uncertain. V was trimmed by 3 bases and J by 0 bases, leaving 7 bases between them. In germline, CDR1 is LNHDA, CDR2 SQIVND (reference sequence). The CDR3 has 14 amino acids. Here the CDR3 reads CASSMVGSTDTQYF. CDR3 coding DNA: TGTGCCAGTAGTATGGTAGGGAGCACAGATACGCAGTATTTT. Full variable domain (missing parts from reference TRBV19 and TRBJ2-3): DGGITQSPKYLFRKEGQNVTLSCEQNLNHDAMYWYRQDPGQGLRLIYYSQIVNDFQKGDIAEGYSVSREKKESFPLTVTSAQKNPTAFYLCASSMVGSTDTQYFGPGTRLTVL.

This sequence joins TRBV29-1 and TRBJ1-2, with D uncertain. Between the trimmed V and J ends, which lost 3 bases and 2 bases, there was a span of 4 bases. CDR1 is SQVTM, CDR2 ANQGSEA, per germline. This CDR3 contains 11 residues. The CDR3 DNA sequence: TGCAGCGTTGACACAAACTATGGCTACACCTTC. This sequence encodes CSVDTNYGYTF.

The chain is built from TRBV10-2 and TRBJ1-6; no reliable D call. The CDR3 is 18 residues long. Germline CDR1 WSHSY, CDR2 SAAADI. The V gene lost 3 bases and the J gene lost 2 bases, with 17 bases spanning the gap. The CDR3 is CASSENSAFETYNSPLHF. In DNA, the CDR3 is TGCGCCAGCAGTGAAAACTCAGCTTTTGAAACCTATAATTCACCCCTCCACTTT.

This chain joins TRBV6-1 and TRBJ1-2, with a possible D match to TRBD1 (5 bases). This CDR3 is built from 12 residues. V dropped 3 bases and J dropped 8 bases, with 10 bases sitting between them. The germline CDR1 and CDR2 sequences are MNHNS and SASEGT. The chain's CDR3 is CASSDRAGGYTF. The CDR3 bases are TGTGCCAGCAGTGACAGGGCGGGAGGCTACACCTTC.

The CDR3 nucleotides are TGTGCCACCAGTGATCCCGGACAGGGCTCCGGGGAGCTGTTTTTT. Amino acid sequence: CATSDPGQGSGELFF. The chain couples TRBV24-1 to TRBJ2-2; TRBD1 matches 8 bases. Germline CDR1 is KGHDR and CDR2 is SFDVKD. The CDR3 consists of 15 residues. V lost 3 bases, J lost 6 bases, and 5 bases stayed unmatched.

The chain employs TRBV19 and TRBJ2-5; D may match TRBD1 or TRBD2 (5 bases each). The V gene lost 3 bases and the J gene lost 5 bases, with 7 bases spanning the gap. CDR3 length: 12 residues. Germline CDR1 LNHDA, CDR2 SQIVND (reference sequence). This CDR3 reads CASSIWGETQYF. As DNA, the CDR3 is TGTGCCAGTAGTATTTGGGGGGAGACCCAGTACTTC.

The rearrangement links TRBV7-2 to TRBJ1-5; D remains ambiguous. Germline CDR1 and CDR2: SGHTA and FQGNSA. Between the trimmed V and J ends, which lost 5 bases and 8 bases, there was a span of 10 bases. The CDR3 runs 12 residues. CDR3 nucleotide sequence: TGTGCCAGCAGCCCCCTTGGGGAGCCCCAGCATTTT. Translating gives CASSPLGEPQHF. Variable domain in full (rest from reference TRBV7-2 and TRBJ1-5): GAGVSQSPSNKVTEKGKDVELRCDPISGHTALYWYRQSLGQGLEFLIYFQGNSAPDKSGLPSDRFSAERTGGSVSTLTIQRTQQEDSAVYLCASSPLGEPQHFGDGTRLSIL.

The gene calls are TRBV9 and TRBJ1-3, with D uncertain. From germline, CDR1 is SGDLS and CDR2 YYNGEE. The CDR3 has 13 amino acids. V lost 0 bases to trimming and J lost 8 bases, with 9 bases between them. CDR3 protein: CASSVGYGDTIYF. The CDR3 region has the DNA TGTGCCAGCAGCGTAGGGTACGGTGACACCATATATTTT.

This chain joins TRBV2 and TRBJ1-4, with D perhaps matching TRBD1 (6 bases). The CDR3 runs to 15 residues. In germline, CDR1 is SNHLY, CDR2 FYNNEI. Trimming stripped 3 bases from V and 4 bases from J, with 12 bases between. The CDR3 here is CASSDAGAFNEKLFF. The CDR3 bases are TGTGCCAGCAGTGATGCGGGGGCTTTTAATGAAAAACTGTTTTTT. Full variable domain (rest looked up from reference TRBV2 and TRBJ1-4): EPEVTQTPSHQVTQMGQEVILRCVPISNHLYFYWYRQILGQKVEFLVSFYNNEISEKSEIFDDQFSVERPDGSNFTLKIRSTKLEDSAMYFCASSDAGAFNEKLFFGSGTQLSVL.

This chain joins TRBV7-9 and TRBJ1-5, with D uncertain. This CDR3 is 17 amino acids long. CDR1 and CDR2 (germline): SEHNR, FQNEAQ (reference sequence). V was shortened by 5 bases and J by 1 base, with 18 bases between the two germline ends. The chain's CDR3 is CASSREGKERSNQPQHF. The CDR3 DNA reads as TGTGCCAGCAGCCGCGAAGGAAAAGAGAGAAGCAATCAGCCCCAGCATTTT.

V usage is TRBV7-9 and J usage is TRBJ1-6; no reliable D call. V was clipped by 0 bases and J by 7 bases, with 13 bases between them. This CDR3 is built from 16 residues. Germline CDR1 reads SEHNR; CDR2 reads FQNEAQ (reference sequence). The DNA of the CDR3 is TGTGCCAGCAGCTTAGCTCCGGGGTATGGGAATTCACCCCTCCACTTT. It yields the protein CASSLAPGYGNSPLHF.

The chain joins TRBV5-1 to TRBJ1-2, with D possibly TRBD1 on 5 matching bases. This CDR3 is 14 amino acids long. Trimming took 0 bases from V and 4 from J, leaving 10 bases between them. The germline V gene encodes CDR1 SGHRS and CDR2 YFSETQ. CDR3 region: CASSLGQPSYGYTF. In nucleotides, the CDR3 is TGCGCCAGCAGCTTGGGACAGCCTTCCTATGGCTACACCTTC.

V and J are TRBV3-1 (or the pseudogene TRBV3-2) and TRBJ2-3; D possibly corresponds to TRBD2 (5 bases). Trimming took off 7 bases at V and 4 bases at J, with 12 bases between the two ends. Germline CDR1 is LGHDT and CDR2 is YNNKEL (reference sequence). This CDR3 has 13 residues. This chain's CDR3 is CASIVRGPDTQYF. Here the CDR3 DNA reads TGTGCCAGCATCGTTCGAGGGCCAGATACGCAGTATTTT.

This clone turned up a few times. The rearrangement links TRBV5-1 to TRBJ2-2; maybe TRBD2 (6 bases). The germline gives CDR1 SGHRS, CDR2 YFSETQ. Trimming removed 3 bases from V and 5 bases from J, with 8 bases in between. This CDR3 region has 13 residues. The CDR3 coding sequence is TGCGCCAGCAGCTGGGGGGAAACCGGGGAGCTGTTTTTT. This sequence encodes CASSWGETGELFF.

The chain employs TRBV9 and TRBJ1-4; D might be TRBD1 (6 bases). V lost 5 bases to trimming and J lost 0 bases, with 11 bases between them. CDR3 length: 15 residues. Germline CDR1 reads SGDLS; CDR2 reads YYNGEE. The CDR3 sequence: CASSRGRATNEKLFF. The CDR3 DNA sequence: TGTGCCAGCAGTAGGGGGAGGGCAACTAATGAAAAACTGTTTTTT.

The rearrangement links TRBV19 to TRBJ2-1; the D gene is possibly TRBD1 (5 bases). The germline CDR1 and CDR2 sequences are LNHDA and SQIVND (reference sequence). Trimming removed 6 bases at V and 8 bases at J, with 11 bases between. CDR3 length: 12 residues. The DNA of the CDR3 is TGTGCCAGTAGCACGAAAGGGGATGAGCAGTTCTTC. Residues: CASSTKGDEQFF.

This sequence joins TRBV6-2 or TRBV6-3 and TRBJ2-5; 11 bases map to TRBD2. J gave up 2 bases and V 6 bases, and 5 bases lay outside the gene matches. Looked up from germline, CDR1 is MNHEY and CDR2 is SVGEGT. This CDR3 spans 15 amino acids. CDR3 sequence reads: CASSPRLAGQETQYF. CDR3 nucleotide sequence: TGTGCCAGCAGCCCCAGACTAGCGGGGCAAGAGACCCAGTACTTC.

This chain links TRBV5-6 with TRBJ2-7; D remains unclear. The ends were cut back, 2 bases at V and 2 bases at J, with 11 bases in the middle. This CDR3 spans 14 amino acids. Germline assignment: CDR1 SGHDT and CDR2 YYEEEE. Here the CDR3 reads CASSFSVQTYEQYF. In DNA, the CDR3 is TGTGCCAGCAGCTTTAGTGTACAGACCTACGAGCAGTACTTC.